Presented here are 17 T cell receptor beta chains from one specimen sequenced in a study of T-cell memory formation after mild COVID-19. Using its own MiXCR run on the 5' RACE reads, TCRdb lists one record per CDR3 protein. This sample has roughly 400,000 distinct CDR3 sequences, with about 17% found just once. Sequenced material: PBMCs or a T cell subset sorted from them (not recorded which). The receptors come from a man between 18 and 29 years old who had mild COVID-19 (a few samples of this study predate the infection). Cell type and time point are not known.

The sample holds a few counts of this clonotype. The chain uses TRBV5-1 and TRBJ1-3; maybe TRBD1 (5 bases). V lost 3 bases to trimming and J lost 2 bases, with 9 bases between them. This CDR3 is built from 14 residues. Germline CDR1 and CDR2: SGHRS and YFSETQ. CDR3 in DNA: TGCGCCAGCAGCTCCGCAGGGACTGGAAACACCATATATTTT. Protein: CASSSAGTGNTIYF. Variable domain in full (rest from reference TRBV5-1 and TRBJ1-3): KAGVTQTPRYLIKTRGQQVTLSCSPISGHRSVSWYQQTPGQGLQFLFEYFSETQRNKGNFPGRFSGRQFSNSRSEMNVSTLELGDSALYLCASSSAGTGNTIYFGEGSWLTVV.

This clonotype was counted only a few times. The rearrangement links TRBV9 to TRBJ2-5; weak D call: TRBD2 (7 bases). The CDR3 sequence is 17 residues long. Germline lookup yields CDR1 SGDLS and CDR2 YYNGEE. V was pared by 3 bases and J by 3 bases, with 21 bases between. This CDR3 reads CASSAPDVAGAKETQYF. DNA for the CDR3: TGTGCCAGCAGCGCTCCCGACGTGGCGGGGGCCAAAGAGACCCAGTACTTC.

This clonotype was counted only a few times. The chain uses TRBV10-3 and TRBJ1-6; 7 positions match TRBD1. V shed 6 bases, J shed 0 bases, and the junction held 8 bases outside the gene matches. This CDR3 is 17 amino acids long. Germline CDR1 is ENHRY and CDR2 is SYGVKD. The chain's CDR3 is CAIRGKQGSSYNSPLHF. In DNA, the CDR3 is TGTGCCATCAGGGGAAAACAGGGGAGCTCCTATAATTCACCCCTCCACTTT.

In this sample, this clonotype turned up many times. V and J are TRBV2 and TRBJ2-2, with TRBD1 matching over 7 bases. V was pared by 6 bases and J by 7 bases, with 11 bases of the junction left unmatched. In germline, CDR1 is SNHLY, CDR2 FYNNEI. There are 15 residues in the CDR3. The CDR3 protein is CASRPETGINGELFF. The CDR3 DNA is TGTGCCAGCAGACCTGAGACAGGGATAAACGGGGAGCTGTTTTTT.

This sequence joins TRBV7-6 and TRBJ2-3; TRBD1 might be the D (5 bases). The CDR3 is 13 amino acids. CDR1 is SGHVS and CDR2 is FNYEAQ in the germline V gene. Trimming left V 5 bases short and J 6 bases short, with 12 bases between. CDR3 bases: TGTGCCAGCAGCCCCGCAGGGCGTGATACGCAGTATTTT. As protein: CASSPAGRDTQYF. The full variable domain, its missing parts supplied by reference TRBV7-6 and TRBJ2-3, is GAGVSQSPRYKVTKRGQDVALRCDPISGHVSLYWYRQALGQGPEFLTYFNYEAQQDKSGLPNDRFSAERPEGSISTLTIQRTEQRDSAMYRCASSPAGRDTQYFGPGTRLTVL.

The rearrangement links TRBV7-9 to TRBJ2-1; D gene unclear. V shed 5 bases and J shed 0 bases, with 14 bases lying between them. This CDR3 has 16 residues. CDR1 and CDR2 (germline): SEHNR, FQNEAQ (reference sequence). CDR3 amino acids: CASSPRKSSSYNEQFF. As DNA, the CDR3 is TGTGCCAGCAGCCCCCGTAAGAGTTCCTCCTACAATGAGCAGTTCTTC. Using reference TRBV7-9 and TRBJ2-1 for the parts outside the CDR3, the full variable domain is DTGVSQNPRHKITKRGQNVTFRCDPISEHNRLYWYRQTLGQGPEFLTYFQNEAQLEKSRLLSDRFSAERPKGSFSTLEIQRTEQGDSAMYLCASSPRKSSSYNEQFFGPGTRLTVL.

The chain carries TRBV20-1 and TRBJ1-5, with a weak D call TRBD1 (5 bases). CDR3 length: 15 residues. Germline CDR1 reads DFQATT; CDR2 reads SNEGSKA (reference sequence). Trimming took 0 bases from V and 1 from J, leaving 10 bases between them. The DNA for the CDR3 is TGCAGTGCTAGAGATGGGTGGGGGAGCAATCAGCCCCAGCATTTT. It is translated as CSARDGWGSNQPQHF.

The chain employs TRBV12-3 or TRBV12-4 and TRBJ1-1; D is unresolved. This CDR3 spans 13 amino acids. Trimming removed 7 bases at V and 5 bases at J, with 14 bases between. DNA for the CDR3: TGTGCCAGCACCCCCCGCCTCCTGACTGAAGCTTTCTTT. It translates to CASTPRLLTEAFF.

The DNA of the CDR3 is TGCGCCAGCAGGCCAATAGCGGGGAAATACGAGCAGTACTTC. Translated, it gives CASRPIAGKYEQYF. The chain carries TRBV5-1 and TRBJ2-7; 8 bases map to TRBD2. The V gene's germline CDR1 is SGHRS and CDR2 YFSETQ. V dropped 5 bases and J dropped 4; count of bases not matched to a gene: 8. CDR3 length equals 14 residues.

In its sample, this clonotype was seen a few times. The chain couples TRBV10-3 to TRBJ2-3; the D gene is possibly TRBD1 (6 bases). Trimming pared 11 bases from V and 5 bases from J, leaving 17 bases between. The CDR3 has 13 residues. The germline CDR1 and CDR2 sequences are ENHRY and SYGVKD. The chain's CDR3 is CAVRDTEEDTQYF. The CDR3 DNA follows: TGTGCCGTCCGGGACACCGAGGAAGATACGCAGTATTTT.

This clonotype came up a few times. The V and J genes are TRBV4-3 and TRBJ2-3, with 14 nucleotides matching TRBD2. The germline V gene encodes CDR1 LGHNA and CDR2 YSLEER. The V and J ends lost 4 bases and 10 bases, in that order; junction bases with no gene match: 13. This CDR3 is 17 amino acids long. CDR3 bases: TGCGCCAGCAGCCTCCATGTGGGGACTAGCGGGGGATGGGCGCAGTATTTT. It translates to CASSLHVGTSGGWAQYF.

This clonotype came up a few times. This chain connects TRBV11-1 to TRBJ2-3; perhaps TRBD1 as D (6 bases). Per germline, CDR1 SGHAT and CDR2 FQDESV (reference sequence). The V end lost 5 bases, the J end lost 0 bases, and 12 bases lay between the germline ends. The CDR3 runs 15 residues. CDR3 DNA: TGTGCCAGCAGCCACGGACAGCGAAGCACAGATACGCAGTATTTT. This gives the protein CASSHGQRSTDTQYF.

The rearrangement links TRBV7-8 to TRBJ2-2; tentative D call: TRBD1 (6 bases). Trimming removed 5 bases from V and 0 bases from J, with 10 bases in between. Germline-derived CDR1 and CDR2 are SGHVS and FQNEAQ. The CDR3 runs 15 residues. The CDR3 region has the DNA TGTGCCAGCAGCCCGGACAGCCCGAACACCGGGGAGCTGTTTTTT. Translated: CASSPDSPNTGELFF.

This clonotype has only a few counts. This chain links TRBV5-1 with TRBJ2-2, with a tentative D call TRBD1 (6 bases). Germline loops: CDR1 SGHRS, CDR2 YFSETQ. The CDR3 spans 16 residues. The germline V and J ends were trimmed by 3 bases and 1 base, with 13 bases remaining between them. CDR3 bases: TGCGCCAGCAGCTCCATGGGACACTGGAACACCGGGGAGCTGTTTTTT. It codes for CASSSMGHWNTGELFF. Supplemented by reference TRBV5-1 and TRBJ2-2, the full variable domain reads KAGVTQTPRYLIKTRGQQVTLSCSPISGHRSVSWYQQTPGQGLQFLFEYFSETQRNKGNFPGRFSGRQFSNSRSEMNVSTLELGDSALYLCASSSMGHWNTGELFFGEGSRLTVL.

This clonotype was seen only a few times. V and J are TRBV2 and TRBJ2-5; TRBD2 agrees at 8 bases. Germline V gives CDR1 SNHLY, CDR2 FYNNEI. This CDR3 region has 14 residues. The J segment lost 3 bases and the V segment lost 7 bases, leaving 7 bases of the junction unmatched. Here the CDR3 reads CASTIAGGEETQYF. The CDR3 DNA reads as TGTGCCAGCACAATAGCCGGGGGGGAAGAGACCCAGTACTTC.

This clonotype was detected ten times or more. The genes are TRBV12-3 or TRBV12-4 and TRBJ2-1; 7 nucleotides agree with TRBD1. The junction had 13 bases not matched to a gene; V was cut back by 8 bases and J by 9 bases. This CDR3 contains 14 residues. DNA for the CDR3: TGTGCCAGCCAAGAGGTAACAGGGGTAGGTGAGCAGTTCTTC. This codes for CASQEVTGVGEQFF.

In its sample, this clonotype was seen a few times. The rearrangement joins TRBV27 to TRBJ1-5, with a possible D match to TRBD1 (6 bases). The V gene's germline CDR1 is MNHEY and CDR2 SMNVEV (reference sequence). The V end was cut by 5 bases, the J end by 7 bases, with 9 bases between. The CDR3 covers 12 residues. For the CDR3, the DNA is TGTGCCAGCAGTCACGGGGGCCAGCCCCAGCATTTT. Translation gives CASSHGGQPQHF.